These 13 T cell receptor beta chains were all obtained from the same sample, sequenced in a study of shared clonotypes between healthy human individuals. Sequencing used immunoSEQ multiplex PCR; TCRdb keeps in-frame clones, though not all of them. The table lists about 2.5 million clones, under 95% of them singletons. The sequenced sample consisted of naive CD4+ T cells from PBMCs. Sample subset: CD45RA+ positively selected. The receptors originated from a man aged 18 to 30 in good health. Some clones in this sample may be carry-over from other donors' samples.

V gene TRBV19 combines with J gene TRBJ1-1; no definite D call. V shed 5 bases and J shed 5 bases, with 12 bases lying between them. The CDR3 totals 13 residues. Germline V CDR1 and CDR2: LNHDA, SQIVND (reference sequence). CDR3 bases: TGTGCCAGTAGTCCCGAGATTCAGACTGAAGCTTTCTTT. It translates to CASSPEIQTEAFF.

The V gene is TRBV11-1, the J gene TRBJ2-3, with no clear D. CDR1 is SGHAT, CDR2 FQDESV, per germline (reference sequence). The CDR3 consists of 16 residues. Trimming stripped 1 base from V and 0 bases from J, with 11 bases between. CDR3 nucleotides: TGTGCCAGCAGCTTAGTAGTGGCGTCAAGCACAGATACGCAGTATTTT. Translating gives CASSLVVASSTDTQYF.

V and J are TRBV7-3 and TRBJ2-1, with D perhaps being TRBD1 or TRBD2 (6 bases each). Per the germline V gene, CDR1 is SGHTA and CDR2 is FQGTGA. The CDR3 length is 18 residues. Trimming pared 0 bases from V and 2 bases from J, leaving 17 bases between. CDR3 nucleotide sequence: TGTGCCAGCAGCTTAACGTCCTCGGGGGCGGGACCCTACAATGAGCAGTTCTTC. Residues: CASSLTSSGAGPYNEQFF. Together with reference TRBV7-3 and TRBJ2-1, the CDR3 gives the full variable domain: GAGVSQTPSNKVTEKGKYVELRCDPISGHTALYWYRQSLGQGPEFLIYFQGTGAADDSGLPNDRFFAVRPEGSVSTLKIQRTERGDSAVYLCASSLTSSGAGPYNEQFFGPGTRLTVL.

The genes are TRBV28 and TRBJ1-5; 7 bases are shared with TRBD1. The germline V gene has CDR1 MDHEN and CDR2 SYDVKM. The CDR3 is made up of 18 amino acids. Trimming cost V 5 bases and J 0 bases; bases outside gene matches: 13. The DNA of the CDR3 is TGTGCCAGCAGTACGCAAAAGACAGGGATTTATAGCAATCAGCCCCAGCATTTT. Translated, it gives CASSTQKTGIYSNQPQHF.

The chain has TRBV9 and TRBJ2-7; the match to TRBD1 covers 9 bases. Germline V CDR1 and CDR2: SGDLS, YYNGEE. CDR3 length: 16 residues. The V and J ends lost 4 bases and 4 bases, in that order; junction bases with no gene match: 12. In DNA form, the CDR3 reads TGTGCCAGCAGCTTCCAAGGAGGGACAGGGAAATACGAGCAGTACTTC. Translation gives CASSFQGGTGKYEQYF.

This rearrangement joins TRBV19 to TRBJ1-2; 8 positions match TRBD1. This CDR3 region has 14 residues. Germline V gene data show CDR1 as LNHDA and CDR2 as SQIVND (reference sequence). V shed 9 bases and J 6 bases; nucleotides not matched to a gene: 12. The CDR3 sequence: CASRREGQGHGYTF. The CDR3 nucleotides read TGTGCCAGCAGACGAGAAGGACAGGGACATGGCTACACCTTC.

The chain carries TRBV18 and TRBJ1-2, with D tentatively TRBD1 (5 bases). This CDR3 has 17 amino acids. V was shortened by 4 bases and J by 4 bases, with 22 bases between the two germline ends. Per the germline V gene, CDR1 is KGHSH and CDR2 is LQKENI. The CDR3 DNA reads TGTGCCAGCTCACAAAACGGGGGAAATACAGGTGGCTATGGCTACACCTTC. It specifies CASSQNGGNTGGYGYTF.

V usage is TRBV29-1 and J usage is TRBJ2-1; 8 nucleotides match TRBD2. The germline V gene has CDR1 SQVTM and CDR2 ANQGSEA. This CDR3 has 15 residues. Losses at the gene ends were 2 bases for V and 5 bases for J; bases not matched to a gene: 8. CDR3 in DNA: TGCAGCGTTGAAAGGGGTAGCGGGAAGCACAATGAGCAGTTCTTC. Amino acid sequence: CSVERGSGKHNEQFF.

The rearrangement links TRBV7-8 to TRBJ1-3; no clear D. Trimming removed 0 bases at V and 0 bases at J, with 6 bases between. The V gene's germline CDR1 is SGHVS and CDR2 FQNEAQ. This CDR3 is 15 amino acids long. This CDR3 reads CASSLAHRSGNTIYF. As DNA, the CDR3 is TGTGCCAGCAGCTTAGCTCATCGCTCTGGAAACACCATATATTTT.

This chain joins TRBV28 and TRBJ1-5, with D perhaps TRBD1 (5 bases). The length of the CDR3 is 18 residues. The germline gives CDR1 MDHEN, CDR2 SYDVKM. V was cut by 3 bases and J by 5 bases, with 23 bases left in between. CDR3 in amino acids: CASSFRSVREGRDQPQHF. CDR3 coding DNA: TGTGCCAGCAGTTTCCGATCGGTCCGGGAGGGACGAGATCAGCCCCAGCATTTT.

V and J are TRBV5-6 and TRBJ1-1, with 7 bases lining up with TRBD1. The CDR3 spans 16 residues. Germline CDR1 SGHDT, CDR2 YYEEEE. The ends lost 3 bases at V and 5 bases at J; junction bases unmatched: 13. CDR3 nucleotide sequence: TGTGCCAGCAGCTCACGACAGGGATATGGGGGAACTGAAGCTTTCTTT. Translating gives CASSSRQGYGGTEAFF. The variable domain in full, with the rest retrieved from reference TRBV5-6 and TRBJ1-1, is DAGVTQSPTHLIKTRGQQVTLRCSPKSGHDTVSWYQQALGQGPQFIFQYYEEEERQRGNFPDRFSGHQFPNYSSELNVNALLLGDSALYLCASSSRQGYGGTEAFFGQGTRLTVV.

This clone has only a few counts. V usage is TRBV7-9 and J usage is TRBJ1-1, with TRBD1 as a possible D gene (5 bases). The CDR3 spans 13 residues. Germline assignment: CDR1 SEHNR and CDR2 FQNEAQ (reference sequence). V was trimmed by 2 bases and J by 6 bases, leaving 10 bases between them. DNA for the CDR3: TGTGCCAGCAGCTTATACCAGGGACCTGAAGCTTTCTTT. Its protein is CASSLYQGPEAFF.

This chain connects TRBV7-2 to TRBJ2-3; the D is unclear. The germline V and J ends were trimmed by 4 bases and 0 bases, with 5 bases remaining between them. The CDR3 contains 13 residues. Per germline, CDR1 SGHTA and CDR2 FQGNSA. This CDR3 reads CASSSLSTDTQYF. CDR3 DNA: TGTGCCAGCAGCTCCCTCAGCACAGATACGCAGTATTTT.